These T cell receptor beta chains were read from a single sample in a study of T cell changes during pregnancy in multiple sclerosis. TCRdb's copy holds only in-frame clones and misses some; the assay was immunoSEQ multiplex PCR. The sample carries 70,000 to 95,000 clones, 90% to 95% recorded once. Specimen: peripheral blood, collected in the first trimester of pregnancy. These receptors were collected from a female donor with multiple sclerosis, enrolled in a pregnancy study. The CDR3 runs from the conserved cysteine through the conserved F or W. A D gene is named only where the DNA matches it firmly. Clone size is not always given. Where it is, it says once, few, many or a class for expanded clones.

d_gene	abundance	j_gene	v_gene	CDR3nt	CDR3aa
.	.	TRBJ1-1	TRBV4-1	TGCGCCAGCAGCCAAATAGTGTTTCGACCGGGAGCTTTCTTT	CASSQIVFRPGAFF
.	.	TRBJ2-7	TRBV5-1	TGCGCCAGCAGTCTCCGGGACACCAGGACCTACGAGCAGTACTTC	CASSLRDTRTYEQYF
TRBD1	.	TRBJ1-5	TRBV6-5	TGTGCCAGCAGCAGACAGGGGAATCAGCCCCAGCATTTT	CASSRQGNQPQHF
.	.	TRBJ1-2	TRBV6-5	TGTGCCAGCAGTTACCCCAGGGGCGATGGCTACACCTTC	CASSYPRGDGYTF
.	.	TRBJ1-1	TRBV5-6	TGTGCCAGCAGCTTGGTTGGCCCGAACACTGAAGCTTTCTTT	CASSLVGPNTEAFF
TRBD1	.	TRBJ1-2	TRBV14	TGTGCCAGCAGCCAAGCAACAGGGGGCTATGGCTACACCTTC	CASSQATGGYGYTF
TRBD1	.	TRBJ2-5	TRBV7-2	TGTGCTAGCAGCTTGGTCGAAATTTCAGGGGGAGAGACCCAGTACTTC	CASSLVEISGGETQYF
.	.	TRBJ1-5	TRBV7-8	TGTGCCAGCAGCTTAGCCAGGGGAGTCGCCCATCAGCCCCAGCATTTT	CASSLARGVAHQPQHF
TRBD2	.	TRBJ2-3	TRBV12-5	TGTGCTAGTGGTTTGACACCGGGACTAGCGGGCGCTAGCACAGATACGCAGTATTTT	CASGLTPGLAGASTDTQYF
.	.	TRBJ1-5	TRBV19	TGTGCCAGTAGCCTAGGGGTTGGGGTACTCGGGCAGCCCCAGCATTTT	CASSLGVGVLGQPQHF
TRBD1	.	TRBJ1-5	TRBV6-1	TGTGCCAGCGGGACAGGAAGGCCCCAGCATTTT	CASGTGRPQHF
TRBD2	.	TRBJ2-5	TRBV7-2	TGTGCCAGCAGTTCCTCCGGGACTAGCGGGGGGATGAAGACCCAGTACTTC	CASSSSGTSGGMKTQYF
TRBD1	.	TRBJ1-5	TRBV7-9	TGTGCCAGCAGCTCCGACAGGGAGGAGGGTCAGCCCCAGCATTTT	CASSSDREEGQPQHF
.	.	TRBJ1-5	TRBV6-6	TGTGCCAGCAGTTGGGGAGGCAATCAGCCCCAGCATTTT	CASSWGGNQPQHF
.	.	TRBJ2-3	TRBV9	TGTGCCAGCAGCGTAGTAGGGGTCCGCACAGATACGCAGTATTTT	CASSVVGVRTDTQYF
.	.	TRBJ1-2	TRBV11-2	TGTGCCAGCAGCTTAGTCGCGGGTCCGAATAATGGCTACACCTTC	CASSLVAGPNNGYTF
.	.	TRBJ1-6	TRBV27	TGTGCCAGCAGTTTATCGGAGGCAGGGAGGTCACCCCTCCACTTT	CASSLSEAGRSPLHF
.	once	TRBJ1-5	TRBV18	TGTGCCAGCTCACTACCTCGGGGGGGGCTCTATAGCAATCAGCCCCAGCATTTT	CASSLPRGGLYSNQPQHF
.	.	TRBJ2-5	TRBV4-1	TGCGCCAGCAGCCAAGATTTTCAGGGTTTTGGTGAGACCCAGTACTTC	CASSQDFQGFGETQYF
.	.	TRBJ2-7	TRBV10-2	TGCGCCAGCAGTGAATCCGCCAGGGGCACCGAGCAGTACTTC	CASSESARGTEQYF
.	.	TRBJ1-2	TRBV6-1	TGTGCCAGCGTCCAGTACTATGGCTACACCTTC	CASVQYYGYTF
TRBD1	.	TRBJ2-6	TRBV4-1	TGCGCCAGCTTACCGGGACAGGGGTCTGGGGCCAACGTCCTGACTTTC	CASLPGQGSGANVLTF
.	.	TRBJ2-5	TRBV7-6	TGTGCCAGCGGAACCCGGGAAGAGACCCAGTACTTC	CASGTREETQYF
TRBD1	.	TRBJ1-6	TRBV10-1	TGCGCCAACCTAGGACAGGCGTATAATTCACCCCTCCACTTT	CANLGQAYNSPLHF
.	once	TRBJ2-2	TRBV27	TGTGCCAGCAGTGCTAGGATTCCGATCGGGGAGCTGTTTTTT	CASSARIPIGELFF
TRBD1	.	TRBJ1-1	TRBV13	TGTGCCAGCAGCTCCGACAGGGGAGTCGAAGCTTTCTTT	CASSSDRGVEAFF
.	.	TRBJ2-5	TRBV5-1	TGCGCCAGCAGCTTTACGGCAGGGCAAGAGACCCAGTACTTC	CASSFTAGQETQYF
TRBD1	.	TRBJ1-1	TRBV9	TGTGCCAGCAGCGCCCAGACAGGGCGGAACACTGAAGCTTTCTTT	CASSAQTGRNTEAFF
TRBD1	.	TRBJ2-7	TRBV9	TGTGCCAGCAGCGTACGGGACAGGGGGCAATACGAGCAGTACTTC	CASSVRDRGQYEQYF
.	.	TRBJ1-6	TRBV5-5	TGTGCCAGCAGCCTAACGCAGGGTGTAAATTCACCCCTCCACTTT	CASSLTQGVNSPLHF
.	.	TRBJ2-2	TRBV11-2	TGTGCCAGCAGCTTAGGTCGAGGCGGGGAGCTGTTTTTT	CASSLGRGGELFF
.	few	TRBJ2-5	TRBV10-3	TGTGCCATCAGTGGAGCGGGCGACCAGCCGGGGACCCAGTACTTC	CAISGAGDQPGTQYF
TRBD2	.	TRBJ2-5	TRBV6-5	TGTGCCAGCAATGGACTAGCGGGGGCAGGGGAGACCCAGTACTTC	CASNGLAGAGETQYF
.	.	TRBJ2-7	TRBV9	TGTGCCAGCAGCGTAGGTGACAGTCCGAACGAGCAGTACTTC	CASSVGDSPNEQYF
TRBD2	.	TRBJ2-3	TRBV7-8	TGTGCCAGCAGCCGTAGCGGGGGCCGGCATACGCAGTATTTT	CASSRSGGRHTQYF
TRBD2	.	TRBJ2-7	TRBV7-6	TGTGCCAGCAGCTTTGGTAGCGGGAGCTCCTACGAGCAGTACTTC	CASSFGSGSSYEQYF
.	.	TRBJ2-1	TRBV5-1	TGCGCCAGCAGCTTGGATCTGGGTCCGGGCAATGAGCAGTTCTTC	CASSLDLGPGNEQFF
.	once	TRBJ2-7	TRBV5-1	TGCGCCAGCACCCCCTCGGGGGAAACCTACGAGCAGTACTTC	CASTPSGETYEQYF
TRBD1	.	TRBJ2-7	TRBV5-1	TGCGCCAGCAGCGGCGGGACAGGGTCCCTCTACGAGCAGTACTTC	CASSGGTGSLYEQYF
.	.	TRBJ1-2	TRBV4-1	TGCGCCAGCGGCCACCCGGGGGACCATGGCTACACCTTC	CASGHPGDHGYTF
.	.	TRBJ2-5	TRBV29-1	TGCAGCGCAGACCAGGGTCAAGGGACCCAGTACTTC	CSADQGQGTQYF